The 7 T cell receptor beta chains below were found in one sample sequenced in a study of CD8 T cells in Susac syndrome. Random-hexamer reverse transcription was applied to roughly 0.5 to 1 ug RNA. A single record per CDR3 protein comes from TCRdb applying MiXCR to the immunoSEQ multiplex PCR reads. Counted here are approximately 160,000 distinct CDR3 sequences, around 94% occurring once; the ten biggest clones make up about 0.09%. The sequencing sample was made of CD4+ T cells from PBMCs. These receptors were obtained from a human donor with multiple sclerosis.

The count of this clonotype is one. V gene TRBV12-3 or TRBV12-4 combines with J gene TRBJ1-1; D is possibly TRBD1 (6 bases). The CDR3 has 14 amino acids. The V end lost 2 bases, the J end lost 0 bases, and 7 bases lay between the germline ends. CDR3: CASSLTGMNTEAFF. Here the CDR3 DNA reads TGTGCCAGCAGTTTAACAGGGATGAACACTGAAGCTTTCTTT.

The genes are TRBV7-2 and TRBJ2-7, with 9 bases aligning to TRBD2. The ends lost 2 bases at V and 6 bases at J; junction bases unmatched: 11. The CDR3 runs to 16 residues. Per germline, CDR1 SGHTA and CDR2 FQGNSA. The chain's CDR3 is CASSLFSAGGDSEQYF. CDR3 coding DNA: TGTGCCAGCAGCTTATTCTCGGCGGGAGGGGATTCCGAGCAGTACTTC. The full variable domain, its missing parts supplied by reference TRBV7-2 and TRBJ2-7, is GAGVSQSPSNKVTEKGKDVELRCDPISGHTALYWYRQSLGQGLEFLIYFQGNSAPDKSGLPSDRFSAERTGGSVSTLTIQRTQQEDSAVYLCASSLFSAGGDSEQYFGPGTRLTVT.

V usage is TRBV20-1 and J usage is TRBJ1-1; D is unresolved. Germline V gene sequence: CDR1 DFQATT, CDR2 SNEGSKA (reference sequence). The CDR3 sequence is 13 residues long. V lost 1 base and J 6 bases, leaving 12 bases between the germline ends. The CDR3 is CSARVTIGAEAFF. The DNA of the CDR3 is TGCAGTGCTAGAGTTACGATTGGGGCTGAAGCTTTCTTT.

The V gene is TRBV25-1, the J gene TRBJ1-2; D is uncertain. V was cut by 10 bases and J by 8 bases, with 20 bases left in between. The CDR3 covers 13 residues. Germline V gene lookup returns CDR1 MGHDK and CDR2 SYGVNS. As DNA, the CDR3 is TGTGCCACCCTCGACCCTTACCTGTCGGGCTACACCTTC. Translation: CATLDPYLSGYTF.

The chain has TRBV29-1 and TRBJ1-1, with D tentatively TRBD1 (6 bases). In germline, CDR1 is SQVTM, CDR2 ANQGSEA. This CDR3 spans 13 amino acids. The V end lost 4 bases, the J end lost 4 bases, and 13 bases lay between the germline ends. The CDR3 here is CSVVRGSGTEAFF. The CDR3 nucleotides read TGCAGCGTTGTCAGGGGATCGGGCACTGAAGCTTTCTTT.

This chain links TRBV11-2 with TRBJ2-7; the D call may be TRBD1 or TRBD2 (6 bases each). V lost 8 bases and J lost 4, with 12 bases in between. From germline, CDR1 is SGHAT and CDR2 FQNNGV. CDR3 length: 12 amino acids. CDR3 DNA: TGTGCCAGCGGAGGGGGTTCGTACGAGCAGTACTTC. This codes for CASGGGSYEQYF.

The chain employs TRBV28 and TRBJ1-3, with unresolved D. Per the germline V gene, CDR1 is MDHEN and CDR2 is SYDVKM. The CDR3 is 12 residues long. The V end was cut by 7 bases, the J end by 1 base, with 5 bases between. The chain's CDR3 is CASTESGNTIYF. The CDR3 nucleotides are TGTGCCAGCACGGAGTCTGGAAACACCATATATTTT.